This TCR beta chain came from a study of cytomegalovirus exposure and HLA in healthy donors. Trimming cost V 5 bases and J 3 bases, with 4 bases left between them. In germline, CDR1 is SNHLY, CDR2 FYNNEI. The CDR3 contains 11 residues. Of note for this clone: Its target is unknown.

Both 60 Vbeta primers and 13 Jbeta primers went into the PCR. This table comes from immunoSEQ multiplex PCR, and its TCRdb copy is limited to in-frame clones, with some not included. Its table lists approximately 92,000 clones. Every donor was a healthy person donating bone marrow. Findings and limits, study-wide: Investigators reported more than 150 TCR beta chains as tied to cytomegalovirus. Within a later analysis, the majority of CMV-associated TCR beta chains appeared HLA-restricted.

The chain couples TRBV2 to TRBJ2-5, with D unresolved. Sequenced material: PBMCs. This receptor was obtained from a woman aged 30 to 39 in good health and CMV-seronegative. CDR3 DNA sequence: TGTGCCAGCAGTACAGAAGAGACCCAGTACTTC. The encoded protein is CASSTEETQYF.